This T cell receptor (beta chain) originates from a study of identifying expanded T cells in peripheral blood. Study conclusions and caveats: Over approximately two and four weeks, about 17 and 20 clones changed, versus approximately 1.1 between replicates. Across healthy donors, higher total template counts meant significantly greater approximately 2-week count variance.

About this clone: Antigen specificity is unknown.

J was trimmed by 4 bases and V by 2 bases; bases with no gene match: 10. The CDR3 extends over 17 amino acids. The germline V gene encodes CDR1 SGHTA and CDR2 FQGNSA. During the collection period, no donor immune events like infections were recorded. The table came from immunoSEQ multiplex PCR; TCRdb's copy has only in-frame clones and leaves some out. The profile covers 100,000 to 150,000 clones, with roughly 90% appearing a single time and roughly 8% taken by the ten largest. The chain joins TRBV7-2 to TRBJ1-2; 10 bases map to TRBD1. The sequence came from a person aged 18 to 69 in good health. The sequenced material came from blood. CDR3 loop: CASSLLGQGGFGYGYTF. CDR3 in DNA: TGTGCCAGCAGCTTATTAGGACAGGGGGGCTTTGGCTATGGCTACACCTTC.